These T cell receptor beta chains were read from a single sample in a study of cytomegalovirus exposure and HLA in healthy donors. The assay was immunoSEQ multiplex PCR, and TCRdb's table has in-frame clones only and misses some. The profile shows fewer than 250,000 clones, about four fifths of them singletons. Material: PBMCs. Receptors were obtained from a man between 35 and 55 years old in good health and CMV-seropositive. Each CDR3 is given with its conserved first and last residue. A D gene is named only where the DNA matches it firmly. Some rows mark clone size as missing; the rest say once, few, many or name a class of expanded clone.

v_gene: TRBV5-1
d_gene: TRBD2
abundance: few
j_gene: TRBJ2-1
CDR3aa: CASTVLAGGLSYNEQFF
CDR3nt: TGCGCCAGCACCGTGCTAGCGGGAGGATTATCCTACAATGAGCAGTTCTTC

v_gene: TRBV2
d_gene: TRBD2
abundance: .
j_gene: TRBJ2-1
CDR3aa: CATSNDRSSGRSSSYNEQFF
CDR3nt: TGTGCCACCTCGAACGATCGGTCTAGCGGGAGGTCGAGCTCCTACAATGAGCAGTTCTTC

v_gene: TRBV27
d_gene: .
abundance: .
j_gene: TRBJ1-5
CDR3aa: CASSPVNQPQHF
CDR3nt: TGTGCCAGCAGTCCGGTCAATCAGCCCCAGCATTTT

v_gene: TRBV21-1
d_gene: .
abundance: .
j_gene: TRBJ2-4
CDR3aa: CASSKARRGKNIQYF
CDR3nt: TGTGCCAGCAGCAAAGCAAGACGGGGCAAAAACATTCAGTACTTC

v_gene: TRBV15
d_gene: .
abundance: .
j_gene: TRBJ2-1
CDR3aa: CATRSGYLIPYNEQFF
CDR3nt: TGTGCCACCAGATCGGGTTACCTTATCCCTTACAATGAGCAGTTCTTC

v_gene: TRBV11-2
d_gene: .
abundance: .
j_gene: TRBJ2-1
CDR3aa: CASSLFPLRMDEQFF
CDR3nt: TGTGCCAGCAGCTTATTCCCCTTGCGGATGGATGAGCAGTTCTTC

v_gene: TRBV29-1
d_gene: TRBD2
abundance: .
j_gene: TRBJ2-5
CDR3aa: CSVVPLLAGAGETQYF
CDR3nt: TGCAGCGTCGTTCCACTACTAGCGGGAGCTGGGGAGACCCAGTACTTC

v_gene: TRBV7-9
d_gene: TRBD2
abundance: .
j_gene: TRBJ2-2
CDR3aa: CASTVQTSGREVTGELFF
CDR3nt: TGTGCCAGCACCGTACAGACTAGCGGGAGGGAGGTCACCGGGGAGCTGTTTTTT

v_gene: TRBV27
d_gene: .
abundance: once
j_gene: TRBJ2-2
CDR3aa: CASSFGRRAGELFF
CDR3nt: TGTGCCAGCAGTTTCGGGAGAAGGGCCGGGGAGCTGTTTTTT

v_gene: TRBV7-2
d_gene: TRBD2
abundance: .
j_gene: TRBJ2-7
CDR3aa: CASSLTSGSSYEQYF
CDR3nt: TGTGCCAGCAGCTTGACTAGCGGGAGCTCCTACGAGCAGTACTTC

v_gene: TRBV9
d_gene: .
abundance: .
j_gene: TRBJ1-2
CDR3aa: CASSPNQGGVANYGYTF
CDR3nt: TGTGCCAGCAGCCCCAACCAGGGCGGGGTAGCTAACTATGGCTACACCTTC

v_gene: TRBV15
d_gene: .
abundance: once
j_gene: TRBJ1-1
CDR3aa: CATSRDYPEFGGGRDTEAFF
CDR3nt: TGTGCCACCAGCAGAGACTATCCGGAATTTGGCGGGGGAAGGGACACTGAAGCTTTCTTT

v_gene: TRBV2
d_gene: .
abundance: .
j_gene: TRBJ2-3
CDR3aa: CASSEDNTDTQYF
CDR3nt: TGTGCCAGCAGTGAAGACAACACAGATACGCAGTATTTT

v_gene: TRBV2
d_gene: TRBD1
abundance: .
j_gene: TRBJ1-2
CDR3aa: CASSAPGQGKSYTF
CDR3nt: TGTGCCAGCAGTGCCCCGGGACAGGGTAAATCCTACACCTTC

v_gene: TRBV5-1
d_gene: .
abundance: .
j_gene: TRBJ1-2
CDR3aa: CASSLVGVSNYGYTF
CDR3nt: TGCGCCAGCAGCTTGGTCGGGGTTTCTAACTATGGCTACACCTTC

v_gene: TRBV2
d_gene: TRBD2
abundance: .
j_gene: TRBJ2-3
CDR3aa: CASSVRELSTDTQYF
CDR3nt: TGTGCCAGCAGTGTGCGGGAGCTCTCCACAGATACGCAGTATTTT

v_gene: TRBV4-1
d_gene: .
abundance: .
j_gene: TRBJ1-1
CDR3aa: CASSQGLGPITGLHEAFF
CDR3nt: TGCGCCAGCAGCCAAGGGTTGGGTCCGATAACAGGGCTACATGAAGCTTTCTTT

v_gene: TRBV14
d_gene: .
abundance: .
j_gene: TRBJ1-3
CDR3aa: CASSQDWSSGNTIYF
CDR3nt: TGTGCCAGCAGCCAAGATTGGAGCTCTGGAAACACCATATATTTT

v_gene: TRBV4-1
d_gene: TRBD2
abundance: .
j_gene: TRBJ2-1
CDR3aa: CASSQDGDYYNEQFF
CDR3nt: TGCGCCAGCAGCCAAGATGGGGACTACTACAATGAGCAGTTCTTC

v_gene: TRBV6-6
d_gene: TRBD1
abundance: .
j_gene: TRBJ1-1
CDR3aa: CASRIDRGTFTEAFF
CDR3nt: TGTGCCAGCAGGATCGACAGGGGTACGTTCACTGAAGCTTTCTTT

v_gene: TRBV5-1
d_gene: .
abundance: .
j_gene: TRBJ1-1
CDR3aa: CASSSTANTEAFF
CDR3nt: TGCGCCAGCAGCTCCACAGCGAACACTGAAGCTTTCTTT

v_gene: TRBV6-5
d_gene: .
abundance: .
j_gene: TRBJ1-2
CDR3aa: CASSYTQGLLDYGYTF
CDR3nt: TGTGCCAGCAGTTATACCCAGGGGCTCTTAGATTATGGCTATACCTTC

v_gene: TRBV9
d_gene: TRBD1
abundance: .
j_gene: TRBJ1-1
CDR3aa: CASSVGTGSSTEAFF
CDR3nt: TGTGCCAGCAGCGTCGGGACAGGGTCGTCCACTGAAGCTTTCTTT

v_gene: TRBV11-1
d_gene: TRBD2
abundance: .
j_gene: TRBJ2-7
CDR3aa: CASSYLAGGSYEQYF
CDR3nt: TGTGCCAGCAGCTACCTAGCGGGAGGCTCCTACGAGCAGTACTTC

v_gene: TRBV28
d_gene: .
abundance: .
j_gene: TRBJ1-3
CDR3aa: CASSFITSGNTIYF
CDR3nt: TGTGCCAGCAGTTTTATCACTTCTGGAAACACCATATATTTT

v_gene: TRBV19
d_gene: .
abundance: .
j_gene: TRBJ1-2
CDR3aa: CASSTQGLRYGYTF
CDR3nt: TGTGCCAGTAGTACGCAGGGACTTCGCTATGGCTACACCTTC

v_gene: TRBV10-3
d_gene: .
abundance: .
j_gene: TRBJ1-2
CDR3aa: CAISESVGGGYTF
CDR3nt: TGTGCCATCAGTGAGTCCGTCGGGGGTGGCTACACCTTC

v_gene: TRBV7-8
d_gene: TRBD1
abundance: few
j_gene: TRBJ1-1
CDR3aa: CASTGTGEEYTEAFF
CDR3nt: TGTGCCAGCACCGGGACAGGGGAGGAGTACACTGAAGCTTTCTTT

v_gene: TRBV27
d_gene: .
abundance: .
j_gene: TRBJ2-7
CDR3aa: CASRSHQQGPGGEQYF
CDR3nt: TGTGCCAGCAGGTCTCACCAACAGGGCCCGGGAGGCGAGCAGTACTTC

v_gene: TRBV19
d_gene: .
abundance: .
j_gene: TRBJ1-5
CDR3aa: CASSIDQYGQGYQPQHF
CDR3nt: TGTGCCAGTAGTATAGATCAGTATGGTCAGGGTTATCAGCCCCAGCATTTT

v_gene: TRBV7-9
d_gene: .
abundance: .
j_gene: TRBJ2-1
CDR3aa: CASSLKADSYNEQFF
CDR3nt: TGTGCCAGCAGCTTAAAAGCGGATTCCTACAATGAGCAGTTCTTC

v_gene: TRBV4-1
d_gene: .
abundance: .
j_gene: TRBJ2-1
CDR3aa: CASSQGVNEQFF
CDR3nt: TGCGCCAGCAGCCAGGGAGTAAATGAGCAGTTCTTC

v_gene: TRBV10-3
d_gene: .
abundance: .
j_gene: TRBJ2-7
CDR3aa: CAISQAVLSYEQYF
CDR3nt: TGTGCCATCAGTCAGGCAGTCCTCTCCTACGAGCAGTACTTC

v_gene: TRBV2
d_gene: .
abundance: .
j_gene: TRBJ1-1
CDR3aa: CASSALRTGSTEAFF
CDR3nt: TGTGCCAGCAGCGCTCTGCGGACCGGGAGCACTGAAGCTTTCTTT

v_gene: TRBV19
d_gene: TRBD1
abundance: once
j_gene: TRBJ2-2
CDR3aa: CASSRGGENTGELFF
CDR3nt: TGTGCCAGTAGTAGAGGGGGCGAAAACACCGGGGAGCTGTTTTTT

v_gene: TRBV15
d_gene: .
abundance: once
j_gene: TRBJ1-4
CDR3aa: CATSRDGGAANEKLFF
CDR3nt: TGTGCCACCAGCAGAGATGGGGGGGCTGCTAATGAAAAACTGTTTTTT

v_gene: TRBV14
d_gene: TRBD1
abundance: .
j_gene: TRBJ1-2
CDR3aa: CASSPDRTANYGYTF
CDR3nt: TGTGCCAGCAGCCCGGACAGGACCGCTAACTATGGCTACACCTTC

v_gene: TRBV7-7
d_gene: .
abundance: .
j_gene: TRBJ2-2
CDR3aa: CASSPTTGMSTGELFF
CDR3nt: TGTGCCAGCAGCCCCACAACAGGGATGTCCACCGGGGAGCTGTTTTTT

v_gene: TRBV5-1
d_gene: .
abundance: .
j_gene: TRBJ1-6
CDR3aa: CASSFSPRGSYNSPLHF
CDR3nt: TGCGCCAGCAGCTTTTCCCCCAGGGGCTCCTATAATTCACCCCTCCACTTT

v_gene: TRBV6-5
d_gene: .
abundance: .
j_gene: TRBJ1-1
CDR3aa: CASSYSPGEAFF
CDR3nt: TGTGCCAGCAGTTACTCACCAGGGGAAGCTTTCTTT

v_gene: TRBV6-6
d_gene: TRBD1
abundance: few
j_gene: TRBJ2-1
CDR3aa: CASRPTGGRNEQFF
CDR3nt: TGTGCCAGCAGACCGACAGGGGGCAGGAATGAGCAGTTCTTC

v_gene: TRBV15
d_gene: .
abundance: .
j_gene: TRBJ2-7
CDR3aa: CATSRDRGQGYEQYF
CDR3nt: TGTGCCACCAGCAGAGATCGGGGACAAGGCTACGAGCAGTACTTC

v_gene: TRBV18
d_gene: .
abundance: .
j_gene: TRBJ1-5
CDR3aa: CASSLRGNYQPQHF
CDR3nt: TGTGCCAGCTCTCTGCGAGGGAACTATCAGCCCCAGCATTTT

v_gene: TRBV5-6
d_gene: TRBD2
abundance: .
j_gene: TRBJ2-5
CDR3aa: CASSPTRYGRETQYF
CDR3nt: TGTGCCAGCAGCCCGACTAGGTACGGGAGGGAGACCCAGTACTTC

v_gene: TRBV7-9
d_gene: TRBD2
abundance: .
j_gene: TRBJ2-1
CDR3aa: CASSPTREREGVREQFF
CDR3nt: TGTGCCAGCAGCCCTACAAGGGAGCGGGAGGGCGTCCGTGAGCAGTTCTTC

v_gene: TRBV6-1
d_gene: TRBD1
abundance: once
j_gene: TRBJ2-7
CDR3aa: CASSEPGQANEQYF
CDR3nt: TGTGCCAGCAGTGAACCGGGACAGGCCAACGAGCAGTACTTC

v_gene: TRBV5-1
d_gene: TRBD1
abundance: .
j_gene: TRBJ2-5
CDR3aa: CASSLGNRGKETQYF
CDR3nt: TGCGCCAGCAGCTTAGGAAACAGGGGAAAAGAGACCCAGTACTTC

v_gene: TRBV4-2
d_gene: .
abundance: .
j_gene: TRBJ1-4
CDR3aa: CASSQRSPPSEGVGEKLFF
CDR3nt: TGTGCCAGCAGCCAACGTTCTCCCCCGAGTGAGGGAGTAGGAGAAAAACTGTTTTTT

v_gene: TRBV19
d_gene: .
abundance: .
j_gene: TRBJ1-4
CDR3aa: CASTLGFNEKLFF
CDR3nt: TGTGCCAGTACCTTGGGCTTTAATGAAAAACTGTTTTTT

v_gene: TRBV6-1
d_gene: TRBD1
abundance: .
j_gene: TRBJ1-1
CDR3aa: CASSGTGMWDTEAFF
CDR3nt: TGTGCCAGCAGCGGGACAGGGATGTGGGACACTGAAGCTTTCTTT

v_gene: TRBV10-3
d_gene: TRBD2
abundance: .
j_gene: TRBJ2-1
CDR3aa: CAISETSGEQFF
CDR3nt: TGTGCCATCAGTGAGACTAGCGGCGAGCAGTTCTTC

v_gene: TRBV6-1
d_gene: .
abundance: once
j_gene: TRBJ2-7
CDR3aa: CASSEFRGSSSYEQYF
CDR3nt: TGTGCCAGCAGTGAATTTCGGGGGTCGAGCTCCTACGAGCAGTACTTC

v_gene: TRBV6-5
d_gene: .
abundance: .
j_gene: TRBJ1-2
CDR3aa: CASSETGDYGYTF
CDR3nt: TGTGCCAGCAGTGAGACAGGAGACTATGGCTACACCTTC

v_gene: TRBV2
d_gene: TRBD1
abundance: .
j_gene: TRBJ1-4
CDR3aa: CASSATGSTNEKLFF
CDR3nt: TGTGCCAGCAGCGCGACAGGGTCAACTAATGAAAAACTGTTTTTT

v_gene: TRBV9
d_gene: TRBD1
abundance: .
j_gene: TRBJ1-2
CDR3aa: CASSDRGTGDGYTF
CDR3nt: TGTGCCAGCAGCGACCGAGGGACAGGGGATGGCTACACCTTC